The sequence of this T cell receptor beta chain was determined in a study of OX40 agonist ivuxolimab in advanced cancers. Profiled with immunoSEQ multiplex PCR; TCRdb holds only in-frame clones, not every one. The repertoire holds about 83,000 clones, roughly 93% seen once, with around 0.71% in the top ten. Germline V gene sequence: CDR1 SGHRS, CDR2 YFSETQ. V lost 0 bases and J lost 4; bases outside the gene matches: 1. This CDR3 is built from 15 residues. The chain joins TRBV5-1 to TRBJ2-5; 12 bases map to TRBD2. This material consisted of CD4+ or CD8+ T cells sorted from blood, taken in a trial of the OX40 agonist ivuxolimab. This clonotype was sampled from an adult with an advanced solid tumor such as melanoma, head and neck, liver or kidney cancer. This CDR3 reads CASSLGLAGAETQYF. The CDR3 DNA follows: TGCGCCAGCAGCTTGGGACTAGCGGGAGCAGAGACCCAGTACTTC.